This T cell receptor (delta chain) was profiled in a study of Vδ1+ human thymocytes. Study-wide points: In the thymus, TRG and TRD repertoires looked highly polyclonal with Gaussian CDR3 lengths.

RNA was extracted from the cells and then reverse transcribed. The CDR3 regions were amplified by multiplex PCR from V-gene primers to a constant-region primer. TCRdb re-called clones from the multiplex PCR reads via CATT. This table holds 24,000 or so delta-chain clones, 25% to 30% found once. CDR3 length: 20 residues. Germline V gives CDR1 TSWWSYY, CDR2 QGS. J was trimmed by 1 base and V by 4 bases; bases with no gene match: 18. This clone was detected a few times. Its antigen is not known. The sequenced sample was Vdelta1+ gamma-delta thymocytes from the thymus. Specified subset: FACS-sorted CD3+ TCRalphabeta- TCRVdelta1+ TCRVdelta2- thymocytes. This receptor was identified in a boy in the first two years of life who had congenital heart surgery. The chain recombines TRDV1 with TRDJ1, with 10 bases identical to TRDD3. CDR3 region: CALGGPSAWGIQRSTDKLIF. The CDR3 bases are TGTGCTCTTGGGGGGCCTTCCGCGTGGGGGATACAAAGAAGCACCGATAAACTCATCTTT.